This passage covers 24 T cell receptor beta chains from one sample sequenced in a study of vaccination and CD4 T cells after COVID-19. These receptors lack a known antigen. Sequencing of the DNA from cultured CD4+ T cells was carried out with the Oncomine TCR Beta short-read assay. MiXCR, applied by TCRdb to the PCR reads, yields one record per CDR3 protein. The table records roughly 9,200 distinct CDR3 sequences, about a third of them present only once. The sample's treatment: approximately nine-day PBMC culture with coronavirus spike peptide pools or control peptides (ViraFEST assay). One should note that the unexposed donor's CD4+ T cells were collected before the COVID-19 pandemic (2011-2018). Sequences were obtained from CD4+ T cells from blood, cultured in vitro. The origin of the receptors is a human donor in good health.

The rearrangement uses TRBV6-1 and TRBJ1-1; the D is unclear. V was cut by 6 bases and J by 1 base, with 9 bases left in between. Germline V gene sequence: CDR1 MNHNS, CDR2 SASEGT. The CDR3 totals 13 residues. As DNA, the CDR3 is TGTGCCAGCAGGCACCGGGAGAACACTGAAGCTTTCTTT. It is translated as CASRHRENTEAFF.

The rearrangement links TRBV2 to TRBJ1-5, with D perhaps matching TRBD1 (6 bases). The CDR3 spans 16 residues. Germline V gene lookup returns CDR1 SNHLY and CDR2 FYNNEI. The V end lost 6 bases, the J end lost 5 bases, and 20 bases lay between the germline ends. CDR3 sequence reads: CASSYRQVGDHQPQHF. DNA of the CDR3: TGTGCCAGCAGCTATCGACAGGTAGGGGACCATCAGCCCCAGCATTTT.

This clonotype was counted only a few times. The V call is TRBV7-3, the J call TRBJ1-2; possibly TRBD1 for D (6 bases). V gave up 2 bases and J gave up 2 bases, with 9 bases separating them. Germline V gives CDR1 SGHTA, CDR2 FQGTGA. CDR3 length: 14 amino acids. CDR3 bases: TGTGCCAGCAGCTTAGAGGGGGTCAACTATGGCTACACCTTC. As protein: CASSLEGVNYGYTF.

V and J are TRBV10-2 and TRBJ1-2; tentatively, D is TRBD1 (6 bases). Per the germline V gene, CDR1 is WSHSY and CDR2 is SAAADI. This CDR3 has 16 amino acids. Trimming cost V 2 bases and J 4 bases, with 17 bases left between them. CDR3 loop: CASSELHHLQGYGYTF. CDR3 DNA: TGCGCCAGCAGTGAGCTCCATCACTTACAGGGCTATGGCTACACCTTC.

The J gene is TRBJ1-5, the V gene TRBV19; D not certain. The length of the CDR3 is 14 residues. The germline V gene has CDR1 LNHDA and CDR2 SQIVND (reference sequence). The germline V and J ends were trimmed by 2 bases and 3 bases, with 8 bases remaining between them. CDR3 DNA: TGTGCCAGTAGTATACTCCAGCACAATCAGCCCCAGCATTTT. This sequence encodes CASSILQHNQPQHF. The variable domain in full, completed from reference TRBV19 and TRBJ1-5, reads DGGITQSPKYLFRKEGQNVTLSCEQNLNHDAMYWYRQDPGQGLRLIYYSQIVNDFQKGDIAEGYSVSREKKESFPLTVTSAQKNPTAFYLCASSILQHNQPQHFGDGTRLSIL.

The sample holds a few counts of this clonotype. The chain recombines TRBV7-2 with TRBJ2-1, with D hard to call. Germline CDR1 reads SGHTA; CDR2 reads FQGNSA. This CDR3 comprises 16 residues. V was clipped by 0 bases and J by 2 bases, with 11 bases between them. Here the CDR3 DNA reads TGTGCCAGCAGCTTAGCGACGTTACGCCCCTACAATGAGCAGTTCTTC. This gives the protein CASSLATLRPYNEQFF.

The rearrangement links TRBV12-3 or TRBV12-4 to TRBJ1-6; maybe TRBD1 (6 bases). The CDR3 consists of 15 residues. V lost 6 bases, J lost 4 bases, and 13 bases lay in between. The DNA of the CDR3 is TGTGCCAGCAGGCTACAGGGAACTTATAATTCACCCCTCCACTTT. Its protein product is CASRLQGTYNSPLHF.

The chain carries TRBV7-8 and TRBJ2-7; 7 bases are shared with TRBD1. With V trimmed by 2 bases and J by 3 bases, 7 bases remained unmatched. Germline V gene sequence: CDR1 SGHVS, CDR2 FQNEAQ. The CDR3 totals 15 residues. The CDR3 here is CASSLRGGPNYEQYF. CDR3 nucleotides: TGTGCCAGCAGCTTAAGAGGGGGCCCAAACTACGAGCAGTACTTC.

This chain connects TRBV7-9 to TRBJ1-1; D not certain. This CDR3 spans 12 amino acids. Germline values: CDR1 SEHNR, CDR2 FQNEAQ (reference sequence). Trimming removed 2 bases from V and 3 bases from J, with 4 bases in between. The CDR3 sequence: CASSLQDTEAFF. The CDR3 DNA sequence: TGTGCCAGCAGCTTACAGGACACTGAAGCTTTCTTT.

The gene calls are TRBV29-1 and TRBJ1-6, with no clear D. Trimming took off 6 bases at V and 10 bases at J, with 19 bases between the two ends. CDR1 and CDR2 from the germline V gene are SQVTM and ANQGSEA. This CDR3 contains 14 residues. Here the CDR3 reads CSVTLGGSDSPLHF. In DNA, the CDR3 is TGCAGCGTCACTCTCGGCGGCTCGGACTCACCCCTCCACTTT.

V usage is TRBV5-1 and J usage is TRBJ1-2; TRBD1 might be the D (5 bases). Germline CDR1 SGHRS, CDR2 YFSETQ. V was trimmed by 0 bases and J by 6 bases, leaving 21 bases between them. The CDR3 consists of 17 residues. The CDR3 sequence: CASSLVVWTTMSHGYTF. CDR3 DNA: TGCGCCAGCAGCTTGGTGGTCTGGACAACGATGTCCCATGGCTACACCTTC.

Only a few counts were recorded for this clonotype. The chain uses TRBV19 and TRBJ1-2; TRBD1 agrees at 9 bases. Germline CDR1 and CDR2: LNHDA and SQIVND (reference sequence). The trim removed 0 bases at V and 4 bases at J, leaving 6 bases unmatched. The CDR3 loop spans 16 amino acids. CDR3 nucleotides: TGTGCCAGTAGTATAGATCGGGGACAGGGAACCTATGGCTACACCTTC. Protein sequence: CASSIDRGQGTYGYTF.

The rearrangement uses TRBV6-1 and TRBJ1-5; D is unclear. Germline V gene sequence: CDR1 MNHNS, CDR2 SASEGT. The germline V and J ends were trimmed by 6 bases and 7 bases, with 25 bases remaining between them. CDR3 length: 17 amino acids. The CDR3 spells CASSHPRNDPHGQPQHF. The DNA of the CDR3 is TGTGCCAGCAGCCACCCCCGAAACGATCCTCACGGGCAGCCCCAGCATTTT.

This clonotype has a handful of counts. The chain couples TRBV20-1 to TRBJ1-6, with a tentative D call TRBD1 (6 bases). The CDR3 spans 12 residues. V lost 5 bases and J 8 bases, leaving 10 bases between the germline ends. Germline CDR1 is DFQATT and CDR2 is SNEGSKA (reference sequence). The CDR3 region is CSAWDMDSPLHF. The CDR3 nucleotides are TGCAGTGCTTGGGACATGGATTCACCCCTCCACTTT.

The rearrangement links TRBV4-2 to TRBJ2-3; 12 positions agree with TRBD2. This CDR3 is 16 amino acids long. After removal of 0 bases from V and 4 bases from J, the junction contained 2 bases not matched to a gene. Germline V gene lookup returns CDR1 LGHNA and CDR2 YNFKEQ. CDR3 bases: TGTGCCAGCAGCCAAGATCTAGCGGGGGGGCCAGATACGCAGTATTTT. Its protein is CASSQDLAGGPDTQYF.

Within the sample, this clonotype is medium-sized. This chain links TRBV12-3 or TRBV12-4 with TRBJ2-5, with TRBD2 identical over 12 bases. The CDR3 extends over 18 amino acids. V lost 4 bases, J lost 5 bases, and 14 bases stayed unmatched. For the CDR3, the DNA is TGTGCCAGCAGTTCCACCTGGGGTCTAGCGGGGGGGCTCGAGACCCAGTACTTC. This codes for CASSSTWGLAGGLETQYF.

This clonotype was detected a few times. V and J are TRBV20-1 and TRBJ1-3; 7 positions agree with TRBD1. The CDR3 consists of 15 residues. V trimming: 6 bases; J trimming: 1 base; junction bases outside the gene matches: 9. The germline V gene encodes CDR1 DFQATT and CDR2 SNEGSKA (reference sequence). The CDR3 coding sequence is TGCAGTGCGGGGATGGTCAGGGGGTCTGGAAACACCATATATTTT. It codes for CSAGMVRGSGNTIYF.

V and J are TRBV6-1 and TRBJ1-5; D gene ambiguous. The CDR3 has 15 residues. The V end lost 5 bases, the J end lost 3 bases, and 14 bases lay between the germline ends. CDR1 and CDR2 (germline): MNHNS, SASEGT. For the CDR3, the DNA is TGTGCCAGCAGTATAGGACTCCCAACCAATCAGCCCCAGCATTTT. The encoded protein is CASSIGLPTNQPQHF.

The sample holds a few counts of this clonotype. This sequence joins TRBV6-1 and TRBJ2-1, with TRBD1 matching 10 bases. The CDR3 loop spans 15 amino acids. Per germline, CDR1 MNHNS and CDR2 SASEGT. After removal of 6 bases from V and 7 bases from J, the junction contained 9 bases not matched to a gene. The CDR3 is CASRSGQGSWNEQFF. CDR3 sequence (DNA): TGTGCCAGCAGATCGGGACAGGGGAGTTGGAATGAGCAGTTCTTC.

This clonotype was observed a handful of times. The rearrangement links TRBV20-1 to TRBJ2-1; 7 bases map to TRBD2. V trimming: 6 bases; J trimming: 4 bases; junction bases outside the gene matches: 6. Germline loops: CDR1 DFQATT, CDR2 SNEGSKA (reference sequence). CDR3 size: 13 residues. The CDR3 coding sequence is TGCAGTGCGAAGCGGGGCCCTTACAATGAGCAGTTCTTC. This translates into CSAKRGPYNEQFF.

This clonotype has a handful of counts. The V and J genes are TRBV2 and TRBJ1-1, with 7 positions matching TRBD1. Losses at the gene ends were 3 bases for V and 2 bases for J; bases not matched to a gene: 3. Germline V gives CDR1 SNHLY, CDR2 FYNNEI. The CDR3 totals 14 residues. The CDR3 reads CASSDRTGNTEAFF. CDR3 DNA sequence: TGTGCCAGCAGTGACAGGACAGGTAACACTGAAGCTTTCTTT.

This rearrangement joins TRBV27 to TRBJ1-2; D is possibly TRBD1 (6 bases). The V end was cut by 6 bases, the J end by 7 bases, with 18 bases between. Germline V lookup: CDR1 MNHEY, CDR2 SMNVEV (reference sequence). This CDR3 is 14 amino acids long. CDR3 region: CASSLRAGGGGYTF. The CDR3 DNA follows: TGTGCCAGCAGCCTTAGGGCCGGGGGCGGTGGCTACACCTTC.

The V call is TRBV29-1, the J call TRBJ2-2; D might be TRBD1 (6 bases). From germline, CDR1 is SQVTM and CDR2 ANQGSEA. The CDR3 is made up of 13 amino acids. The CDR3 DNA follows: TGCAGTACTGACAGGCCGAACACCGGGGAGCTGTTTTTT. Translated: CSTDRPNTGELFF.

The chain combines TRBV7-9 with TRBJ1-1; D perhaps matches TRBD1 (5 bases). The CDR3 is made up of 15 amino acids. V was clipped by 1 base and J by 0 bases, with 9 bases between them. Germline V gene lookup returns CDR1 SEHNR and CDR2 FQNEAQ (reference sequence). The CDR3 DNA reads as TGTGCCAGCAGCTTAGGGGGGAGCATGAACACTGAAGCTTTCTTT. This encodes CASSLGGSMNTEAFF.